This TCR beta chain stems from a study of blood T cell repertoires in COVID-19. Study in general: Acute and convalescent COVID-19 specimens originated in the United States, Italy and Spain. PBMCs, B-cell-depleted T cells, or T cells provided the cDNA or gDNA that made up the material.

Per the authors' pipeline: By means of reference gene primer amplification, nucleated cell counts were estimated. Only in-frame clones appear in the TCRdb table, and some are missing; sequencing was by immunoSEQ multiplex PCR. V, J and clone size are taken as reported in that table, and D and trimming were inferred from the DNA itself. The table has 200,000 to 300,000 clones, around 80% seen once. The CDR3 has 15 amino acids. Trimming took 1 base from V and 6 from J; bases not matched to a gene: 5. Germline lookup yields CDR1 SNHLY and CDR2 FYNNEI. This clone was picked up a small number of times. This chain links TRBV2 with TRBJ1-4; TRBD1 matches at 7 bases. Sequencing input: peripheral blood. The sequence derives from a woman of 80 years or more with acute or convalescent COVID-19. In nucleotides, the CDR3 is TGTGCCAGCAGTGAAGTGGGGACAGCATATGAAAAACTGTTTTTT. Its protein is CASSEVGTAYEKLFF.